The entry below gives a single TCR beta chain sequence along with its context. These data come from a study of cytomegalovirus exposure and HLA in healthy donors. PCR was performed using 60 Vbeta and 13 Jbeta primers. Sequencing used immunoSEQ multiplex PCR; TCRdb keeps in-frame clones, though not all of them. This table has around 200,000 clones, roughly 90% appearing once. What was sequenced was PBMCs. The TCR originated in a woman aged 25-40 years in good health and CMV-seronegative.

The CDR3 DNA reads TGTGCCAGCTCACTGGGGACTAGCGGGAGCGCAGATACGCAGTATTTT. Translating gives CASSLGTSGSADTQYF. This chain connects TRBV18 to TRBJ2-3, with TRBD2 matching 14 bases. The CDR3 sequence is 16 residues long. The V gene end was trimmed by 4 bases and the J gene end by 4 bases; junction bases not matched to a gene: 4. Germline V CDR1 and CDR2: KGHSH, LQKENI.